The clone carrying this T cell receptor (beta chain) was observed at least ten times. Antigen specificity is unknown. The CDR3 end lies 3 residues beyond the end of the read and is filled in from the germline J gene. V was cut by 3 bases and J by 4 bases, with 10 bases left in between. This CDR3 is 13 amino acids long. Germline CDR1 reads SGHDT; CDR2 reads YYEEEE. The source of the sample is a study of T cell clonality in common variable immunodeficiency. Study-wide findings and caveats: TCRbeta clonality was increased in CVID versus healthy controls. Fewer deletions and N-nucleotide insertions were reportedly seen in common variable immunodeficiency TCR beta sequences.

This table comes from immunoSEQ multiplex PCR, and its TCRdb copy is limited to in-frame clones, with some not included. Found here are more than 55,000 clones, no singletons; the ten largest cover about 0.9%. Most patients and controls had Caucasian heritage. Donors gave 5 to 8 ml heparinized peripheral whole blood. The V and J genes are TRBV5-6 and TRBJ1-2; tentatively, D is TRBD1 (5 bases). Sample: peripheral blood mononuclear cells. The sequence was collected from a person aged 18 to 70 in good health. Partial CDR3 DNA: TGTGCCAGCAGCTGGGACGGGGGCTATGGC. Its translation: CASSWDGGYG. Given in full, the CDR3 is CASSWDGGYGYTF. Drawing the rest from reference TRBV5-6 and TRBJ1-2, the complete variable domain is DAGVTQSPTHLIKTRGQQVTLRCSPKSGHDTVSWYQQALGQGPQFIFQYYEEEERQRGNFPDRFSGHQFPNYSSELNVNALLLGDSALYLCASSWDGGYGYTFGSGTRLTVV.